A selection of T cell receptor beta chains follows, all from one sample in a study of T cells in Graves' hyperthyroidism and ophthalmopathy. TCRdb re-called the multiplex PCR reads with MiXCR, one entry per CDR3 protein. The repertoire includes 500,000 to 600,000 distinct CDR3 sequences, about a sixth of them detected once, and 15% to 20% sits in the top ten. The sequenced material came from blood. The source is a woman younger than 35 with Graves' hyperthyroidism. CDR3s include the opening cysteine and the closing phenylalanine or tryptophan. The order of the fields is D gene, V gene, CDR3 length, J gene, clone size, CDR3 protein, CDR3 DNA. The D gene is left open where the match is weak. Clone size is not always given. Where it is, it says once, few, many or a class for expanded clones.

D gene: TRBD1
V gene: TRBV5-8
CDR3 length: 16
J gene: TRBJ1-1
clone size: many
CDR3 protein: CASSFRQGMVNTEAFF
CDR3 DNA: TGTGCCAGCAGCTTTCGACAGGGGATGGTGAACACTGAAGCTTTCTTT

D gene: TRBD2
V gene: TRBV27
CDR3 length: 14
J gene: TRBJ2-7
clone size: many
CDR3 protein: CASSPLAGGTEQYF
CDR3 DNA: TGTGCCAGCAGTCCTCTAGCGGGGGGAACCGAGCAGTACTTC

D gene: TRBD2
V gene: TRBV7-2
CDR3 length: 16
J gene: TRBJ2-3
clone size: many
CDR3 protein: CASSFNSAGGPDTQYF
CDR3 DNA: TGTGCCAGCAGCTTCAACTCAGCGGGAGGGCCAGATACGCAGTATTTT

D gene: NA
V gene: TRBV11-2
CDR3 length: 14
J gene: TRBJ1-2
clone size: many
CDR3 protein: CASSLDRGSGGYTF
CDR3 DNA: TGTGCCAGCAGCTTAGATCGGGGTAGCGGTGGCTACACCTTC

D gene: NA
V gene: TRBV29-1
CDR3 length: 14
J gene: TRBJ1-2
clone size: few
CDR3 protein: CSVEGGVSNYGYTF
CDR3 DNA: TGCAGCGTTGAGGGAGGGGTCTCTAACTATGGCTACACCTTC

D gene: NA
V gene: TRBV28
CDR3 length: 14
J gene: TRBJ1-1
clone size: NA
CDR3 protein: CASSPPGGNTEAFF
CDR3 DNA: TGTGCCAGCAGCCCCCCTGGGGGTAATACTGAAGCTTTCTTT

D gene: NA
V gene: TRBV7-2
CDR3 length: 15
J gene: TRBJ1-4
clone size: few
CDR3 protein: CASSLNLAPREKLFF
CDR3 DNA: TGTGCCAGCAGCCTCAACTTAGCCCCTCGGGAAAAACTGTTTTTT

D gene: NA
V gene: TRBV20-1
CDR3 length: 13
J gene: TRBJ2-7
clone size: many
CDR3 protein: CSAREAGSYEQYF
CDR3 DNA: TGCAGTGCTAGAGAGGCAGGCTCCTACGAGCAGTACTTC

D gene: NA
V gene: TRBV6-5
CDR3 length: 15
J gene: TRBJ2-7
clone size: many
CDR3 protein: CASSYLEDGAYEQYF
CDR3 DNA: TGTGCCAGCAGTTACCTAGAGGACGGTGCCTACGAGCAGTACTTC

D gene: NA
V gene: TRBV5-4
CDR3 length: 12
J gene: TRBJ1-1
clone size: many
CDR3 protein: CASSLPPGDAFF
CDR3 DNA: TGTGCCAGCAGCTTGCCTCCAGGGGATGCTTTCTTT

D gene: NA
V gene: TRBV29-1
CDR3 length: 12
J gene: TRBJ2-4
clone size: few
CDR3 protein: CSVGVGQNIQYF
CDR3 DNA: TGCAGCGTTGGAGTGGGACAAAACATTCAGTACTTC

D gene: NA
V gene: TRBV20-1
CDR3 length: 11
J gene: TRBJ2-7
clone size: NA
CDR3 protein: CSAVRVPEQYF
CDR3 DNA: TGCAGTGCTGTCAGGGTACCCGAGCAGTACTTC

D gene: NA
V gene: TRBV20-1
CDR3 length: 13
J gene: TRBJ1-2
clone size: few
CDR3 protein: CSASFRGSSGYTF
CDR3 DNA: TGCAGTGCTAGTTTCAGGGGCTCGAGCGGCTACACCTTC

D gene: NA
V gene: TRBV2
CDR3 length: 10
J gene: TRBJ1-1
clone size: NA
CDR3 protein: CASSVGEAFF
CDR3 DNA: TGTGCCAGCAGTGTCGGTGAAGCTTTCTTT

D gene: NA
V gene: TRBV20-1
CDR3 length: 15
J gene: TRBJ2-7
clone size: many
CDR3 protein: CSARRLRGPSYEQYF
CDR3 DNA: TGCAGTGCTAGACGGTTGAGGGGTCCCTCCTACGAGCAGTACTTC

D gene: NA
V gene: TRBV12-3/TRBV12-4
CDR3 length: 14
J gene: TRBJ2-5
clone size: NA
CDR3 protein: CASSFRDHQETQYF
CDR3 DNA: TGTGCCAGCAGTTTCCGGGACCACCAAGAGACCCAGTACTTC

D gene: NA
V gene: TRBV27
CDR3 length: 14
J gene: TRBJ2-1
clone size: NA
CDR3 protein: CASSPYTGHNEQFF
CDR3 DNA: TGTGCCAGCAGTCCGTACACCGGCCACAATGAGCAGTTCTTC

D gene: TRBD1
V gene: TRBV7-9
CDR3 length: 16
J gene: TRBJ2-7
clone size: NA
CDR3 protein: CASSSVEWTGVYEQYF
CDR3 DNA: TGTGCCAGCAGCTCCGTGGAGTGGACAGGGGTCTACGAGCAGTACTTC

D gene: NA
V gene: TRBV6-1
CDR3 length: 14
J gene: TRBJ1-1
clone size: few
CDR3 protein: CASSFGAAYTEAFF
CDR3 DNA: TGTGCCAGCAGTTTTGGGGCAGCTTACACTGAAGCTTTCTTT

D gene: NA
V gene: TRBV24-1
CDR3 length: 16
J gene: TRBJ2-2
clone size: NA
CDR3 protein: CATSGSIWANTGELFF
CDR3 DNA: TGTGCCACCAGTGGCTCAATCTGGGCGAACACCGGGGAGCTGTTTTTT

D gene: TRBD2
V gene: TRBV9
CDR3 length: 18
J gene: TRBJ2-1
clone size: few
CDR3 protein: CASSVRGLSGGSYNEQFF
CDR3 DNA: TGTGCCAGCAGCGTTAGAGGTCTCTCGGGAGGCTCCTACAATGAGCAGTTCTTC

D gene: NA
V gene: TRBV12-3/TRBV12-4
CDR3 length: 14
J gene: TRBJ1-4
clone size: few
CDR3 protein: CASRRGGSNEKLFF
CDR3 DNA: TGTGCCAGCAGGAGGGGGGGTTCTAATGAAAAACTGTTTTTT

D gene: NA
V gene: TRBV12-5
CDR3 length: 16
J gene: TRBJ1-2
clone size: NA
CDR3 protein: CASGLELDSVNYGYTF
CDR3 DNA: TGTGCTAGTGGTTTGGAACTTGACAGCGTTAACTATGGCTACACCTTC

D gene: TRBD1
V gene: TRBV6-1
CDR3 length: 15
J gene: TRBJ2-5
clone size: many
CDR3 protein: CASSSPGTAKETQYF
CDR3 DNA: TGTGCCAGCAGCTCCCCAGGGACAGCCAAAGAGACCCAGTACTTC

D gene: NA
V gene: TRBV4-1
CDR3 length: 17
J gene: TRBJ2-4
clone size: NA
CDR3 protein: CASSQDPSPVSKNIQYF
CDR3 DNA: TGCGCCAGCAGCCAAGATCCCAGTCCAGTGTCCAAAAACATTCAGTACTTC

D gene: NA
V gene: TRBV6-1
CDR3 length: 15
J gene: TRBJ2-7
clone size: NA
CDR3 protein: CASSEVRDSPYEQYF
CDR3 DNA: TGTGCCAGCAGTGAAGTCCGGGACTCTCCCTACGAGCAGTACTTC

D gene: NA
V gene: TRBV2
CDR3 length: 14
J gene: TRBJ1-2
clone size: many
CDR3 protein: CASIRDDNNYGYTF
CDR3 DNA: TGTGCCAGCATTCGGGACGACAATAACTATGGCTACACCTTC

D gene: NA
V gene: TRBV6-2/TRBV6-3
CDR3 length: 14
J gene: TRBJ2-3
clone size: NA
CDR3 protein: CASSPHEGTDTQYF
CDR3 DNA: TGTGCCAGCAGTCCCCACGAGGGCACAGATACGCAGTATTTT

D gene: TRBD1
V gene: TRBV20-1
CDR3 length: 13
J gene: TRBJ1-3
clone size: many
CDR3 protein: CSASPGQGNTIYF
CDR3 DNA: TGCAGTGCTAGTCCGGGACAGGGAAACACCATATATTTT

D gene: NA
V gene: TRBV29-1
CDR3 length: 13
J gene: TRBJ2-1
clone size: NA
CDR3 protein: CSVEEDSHDEQFF
CDR3 DNA: TGCAGCGTTGAAGAAGACTCTCACGATGAGCAGTTCTTC

D gene: NA
V gene: TRBV20-1
CDR3 length: 12
J gene: TRBJ2-3
clone size: NA
CDR3 protein: CSARQRADTQYF
CDR3 DNA: TGCAGTGCTAGGCAGCGCGCAGATACGCAGTATTTT

D gene: NA
V gene: TRBV18
CDR3 length: 14
J gene: TRBJ1-2
clone size: few
CDR3 protein: CASSPDSPRDGYTF
CDR3 DNA: TGTGCCAGCTCACCAGATAGTCCCAGGGATGGCTACACCTTC

D gene: NA
V gene: TRBV20-1
CDR3 length: 12
J gene: TRBJ2-3
clone size: NA
CDR3 protein: CSARSGTDTQYF
CDR3 DNA: TGCAGTGCTAGAAGCGGGACAGATACGCAGTATTTT

D gene: NA
V gene: TRBV28
CDR3 length: 14
J gene: TRBJ1-1
clone size: many
CDR3 protein: CASSEDSTLRGAFF
CDR3 DNA: TGTGCCAGCAGTGAGGACAGTACTCTTCGGGGAGCTTTCTTT

D gene: TRBD1
V gene: TRBV2
CDR3 length: 15
J gene: TRBJ2-6
clone size: many
CDR3 protein: CASGRRGSGANVLTF
CDR3 DNA: TGTGCCAGCGGGCGCAGGGGGTCTGGGGCCAACGTCCTGACTTTC

D gene: NA
V gene: TRBV12-3/TRBV12-4
CDR3 length: 13
J gene: TRBJ2-1
clone size: many
CDR3 protein: CASSFTAYNEQFF
CDR3 DNA: TGTGCCAGCAGTTTTACAGCCTACAATGAGCAGTTCTTC

D gene: TRBD2
V gene: TRBV30
CDR3 length: 12
J gene: TRBJ2-7
clone size: NA
CDR3 protein: CAWSRTSHEQYF
CDR3 DNA: TGTGCCTGGAGCCGGACTAGCCACGAGCAGTACTTC

D gene: NA
V gene: TRBV12-3/TRBV12-4
CDR3 length: 17
J gene: TRBJ2-1
clone size: few
CDR3 protein: CASKEEGRGHQYNEQFF
CDR3 DNA: TGTGCCAGCAAGGAGGAGGGAAGGGGTCATCAATACAATGAGCAGTTCTTC

D gene: TRBD2
V gene: TRBV19
CDR3 length: 16
J gene: TRBJ2-3
clone size: many
CDR3 protein: CASSILSGVRPDTQYF
CDR3 DNA: TGTGCCAGTAGTATTCTCAGCGGGGTTCGCCCAGATACGCAGTATTTT

D gene: NA
V gene: TRBV20-1
CDR3 length: 14
J gene: TRBJ1-1
clone size: NA
CDR3 protein: CSARARGSDTEAFF
CDR3 DNA: TGCAGTGCTAGAGCCAGGGGTTCGGACACTGAAGCTTTCTTT

D gene: TRBD1
V gene: TRBV5-1
CDR3 length: 19
J gene: TRBJ1-1
clone size: many
CDR3 protein: CASSLGTGTGIPMNTEAFF
CDR3 DNA: TGCGCCAGCAGCTTAGGAACCGGGACAGGAATACCTATGAACACTGAAGCTTTCTTT

D gene: NA
V gene: TRBV11-3
CDR3 length: 17
J gene: TRBJ1-6
clone size: few
CDR3 protein: CASSLRDRFSYNSPLHF
CDR3 DNA: TGTGCCAGCAGCTTACGCGATAGATTCTCCTATAATTCACCCCTCCACTTT

D gene: TRBD2
V gene: TRBV24-1
CDR3 length: 15
J gene: TRBJ2-1
clone size: many
CDR3 protein: CATSPTSGVYNEQFF
CDR3 DNA: TGTGCCACCAGTCCCACTAGCGGGGTCTACAATGAGCAGTTCTTC

D gene: NA
V gene: TRBV29-1
CDR3 length: 11
J gene: TRBJ2-7
clone size: NA
CDR3 protein: CSVKFWGEQYF
CDR3 DNA: TGCAGCGTTAAGTTTTGGGGCGAGCAGTACTTC

D gene: NA
V gene: TRBV3-1
CDR3 length: 13
J gene: TRBJ2-2
clone size: NA
CDR3 protein: CASSWGGSGELFF
CDR3 DNA: TGTGCCAGCAGCTGGGGCGGCTCCGGGGAGCTGTTTTTT

D gene: NA
V gene: TRBV2
CDR3 length: 14
J gene: TRBJ2-1
clone size: many
CDR3 protein: CASRAGRQRNEQFF
CDR3 DNA: TGTGCCAGCAGGGCCGGACGGCAGCGCAATGAGCAGTTCTTC